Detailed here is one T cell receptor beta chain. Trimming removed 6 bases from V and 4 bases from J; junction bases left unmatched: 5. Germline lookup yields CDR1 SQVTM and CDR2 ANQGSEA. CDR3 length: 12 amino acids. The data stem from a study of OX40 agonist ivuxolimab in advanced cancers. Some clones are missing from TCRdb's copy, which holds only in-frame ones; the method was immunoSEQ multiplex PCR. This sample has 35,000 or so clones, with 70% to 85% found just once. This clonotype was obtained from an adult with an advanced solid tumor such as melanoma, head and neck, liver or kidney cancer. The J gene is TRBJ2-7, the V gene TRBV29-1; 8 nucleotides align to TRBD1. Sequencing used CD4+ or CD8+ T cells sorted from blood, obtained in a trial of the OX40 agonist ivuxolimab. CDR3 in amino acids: CSVSGQGYEQYF. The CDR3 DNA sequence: TGCAGCGTCTCCGGACAGGGTTACGAGCAGTACTTC.